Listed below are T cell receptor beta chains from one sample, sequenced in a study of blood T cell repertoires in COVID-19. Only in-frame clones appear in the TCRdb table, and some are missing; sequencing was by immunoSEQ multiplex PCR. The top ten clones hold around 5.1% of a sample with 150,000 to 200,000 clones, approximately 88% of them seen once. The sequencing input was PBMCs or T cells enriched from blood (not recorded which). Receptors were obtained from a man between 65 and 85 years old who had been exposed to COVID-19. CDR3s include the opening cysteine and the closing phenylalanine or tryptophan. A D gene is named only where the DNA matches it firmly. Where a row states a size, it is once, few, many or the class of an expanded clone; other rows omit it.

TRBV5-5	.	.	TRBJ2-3	TGTGCCAGCAGCCACCCACAGCCAGATACGCAGTATTTT	CASSHPQPDTQYF
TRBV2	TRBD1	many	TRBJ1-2	TGTGCCAGCAGTGAGACAGGGCCGTATGGCTACACCTTC	CASSETGPYGYTF
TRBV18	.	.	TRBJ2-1	TGTGCCAGCTCGCCGGGACTGAGTAATGAGCAGTTCTTC	CASSPGLSNEQFF
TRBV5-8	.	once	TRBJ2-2	TGTGCCAGCAGACCCGGGACACGCCTAATCGGGGAGCTGTTTTTT	CASRPGTRLIGELFF
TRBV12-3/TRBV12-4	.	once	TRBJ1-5	TGTGCCAGCAGGTATAGCAATCAGCCCCAGCATTTT	CASRYSNQPQHF
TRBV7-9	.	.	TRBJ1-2	TGTGCCGCCCTGGCCGGGGATCCTTATGGCTACACCTTC	CAALAGDPYGYTF
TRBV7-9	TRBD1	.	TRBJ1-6	TGTGCCAGCAGCTTACAACAGGGGGCGAGGTCACCCCTCCACTTT	CASSLQQGARSPLHF
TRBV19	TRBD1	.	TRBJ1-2	TGTGCCAGTTCCCCAGATACAGGGGGCTATGGCTACACCTTC	CASSPDTGGYGYTF
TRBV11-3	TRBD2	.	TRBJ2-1	TGTGCCAGCAGCTTAGGTGACTCGGGACTAGCGGGGGGGTTTGAGCAGTTCTTC	CASSLGDSGLAGGFEQFF
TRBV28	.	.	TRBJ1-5	TGTGCCAGCAGTATCCTAGCTCCTGGACGTTTCCTGCCCCAGCATTTT	CASSILAPGRFLPQHF
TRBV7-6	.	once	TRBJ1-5	TGTGCCAGCAGCCCCGGGGAGGGTTTGGTTCAGCCCCAGCATTTT	CASSPGEGLVQPQHF
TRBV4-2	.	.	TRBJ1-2	TGTGCCAGCAGCCAAGAAACGGCACAGCCCAGGGACTATGGCTACACCTTC	CASSQETAQPRDYGYTF
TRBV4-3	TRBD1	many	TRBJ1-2	TGCGCCAGCAGCCAAGAGAGGACAGGGGGGATCTCGAGCTACACCTTC	CASSQERTGGISSYTF
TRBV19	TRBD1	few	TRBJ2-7	TGTGCCAGTAGTATAGCCTGGGGGACAGGGGTCGAGCAGTACTTC	CASSIAWGTGVEQYF
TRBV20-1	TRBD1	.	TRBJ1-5	TGCAGTGCTAGTATGGGACAGGGCCTGTATAGCAATCAGCCCCAGCATTTT	CSASMGQGLYSNQPQHF
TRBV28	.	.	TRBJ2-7	TGTGCCAGCAGTCCCTACCGTGGTTCTGCCTACGAGCAGTACTTC	CASSPYRGSAYEQYF